Described below is a single TCR beta chain sequence and its context. Its target is unknown. Sequencing used immunoSEQ multiplex PCR; TCRdb keeps in-frame clones, though not all of them. The table records around 70,000 clones, about 88% of them present only once. The time point: week 35, safety follow-up. A 20-mer mutant IDH1 peptide at 300 ug was injected subcutaneously with topical imiquimod. The data are from a study of a mutant IDH1 vaccine in newly diagnosed glioma. Study background: The week-35 safety follow-up was V12, and the week-47 study end was V13.

This CDR3 has 16 amino acids. This material consisted of PBMCs, taken from a glioma patient whose treatment included an IDH1 peptide vaccine. The chain is built from TRBV7-5 and TRBJ2-7; TRBD2 is taken as the D call from the table, unchecked against the DNA. TRBV7-5 is a pseudogene locus. This sequence originates from a man aged 30-40 years with glioma. The CDR3 bases are TGTGCCAGCAGCTTAAGGGCGGGACGGATCTCCTACGAGCAGTACTTC. The encoded protein is CASSLRAGRISYEQYF.